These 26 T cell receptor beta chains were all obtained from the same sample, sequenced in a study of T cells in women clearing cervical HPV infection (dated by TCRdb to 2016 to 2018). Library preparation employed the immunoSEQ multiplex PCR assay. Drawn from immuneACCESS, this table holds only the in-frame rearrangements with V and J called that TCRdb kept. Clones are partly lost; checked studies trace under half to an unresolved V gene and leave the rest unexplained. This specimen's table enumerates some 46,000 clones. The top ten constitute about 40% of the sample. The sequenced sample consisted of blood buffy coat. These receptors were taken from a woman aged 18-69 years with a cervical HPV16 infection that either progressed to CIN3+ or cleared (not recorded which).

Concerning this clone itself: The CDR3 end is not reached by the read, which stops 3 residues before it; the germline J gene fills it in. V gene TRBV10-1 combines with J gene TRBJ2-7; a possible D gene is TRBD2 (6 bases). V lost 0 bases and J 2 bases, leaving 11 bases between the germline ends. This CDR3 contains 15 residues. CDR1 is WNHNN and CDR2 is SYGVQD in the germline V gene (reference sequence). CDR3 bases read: TGCGCCAGCAGTGAGTCTGGGGGGACCACCTACGAG. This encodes CASSESGGTTYE. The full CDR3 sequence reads CASSESGGTTYEQYF.

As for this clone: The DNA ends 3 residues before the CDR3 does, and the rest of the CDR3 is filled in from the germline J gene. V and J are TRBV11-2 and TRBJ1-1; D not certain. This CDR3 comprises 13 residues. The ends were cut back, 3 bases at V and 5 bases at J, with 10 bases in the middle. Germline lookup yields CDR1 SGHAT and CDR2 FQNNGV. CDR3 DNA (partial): TGTGCCAGCAGCTTCCGTCCAGAGACTGAA. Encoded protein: CASSFRPETE. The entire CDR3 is CASSFRPETEAFF.

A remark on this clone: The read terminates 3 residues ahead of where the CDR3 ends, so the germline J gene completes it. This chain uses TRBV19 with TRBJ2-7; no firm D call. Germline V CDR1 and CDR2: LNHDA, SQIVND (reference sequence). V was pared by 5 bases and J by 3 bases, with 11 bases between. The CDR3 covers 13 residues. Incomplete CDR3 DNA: TGTGCCAGTAGTTTTACAGTCATCTACGAG. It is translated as CASSFTVIYE. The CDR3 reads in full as CASSFTVIYEQYF. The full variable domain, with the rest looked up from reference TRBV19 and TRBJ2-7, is DGGITQSPKYLFRKEGQNVTLSCEQNLNHDAMYWYRQDPGQGLRLIYYSQIVNDFQKGDIAEGYSVSREKKESFPLTVTSAQKNPTAFYLCASSFTVIYEQYFGPGTRLTVT.

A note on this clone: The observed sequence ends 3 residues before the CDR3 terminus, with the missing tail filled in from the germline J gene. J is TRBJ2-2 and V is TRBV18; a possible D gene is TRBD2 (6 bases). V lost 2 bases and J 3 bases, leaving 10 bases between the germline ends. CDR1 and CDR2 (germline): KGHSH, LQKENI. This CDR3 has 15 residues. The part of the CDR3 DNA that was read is TGTGCCAGCTCACCATACACGGGGGACACCGGGGAG. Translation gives CASSPYTGDTGE. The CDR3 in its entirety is CASSPYTGDTGELFF.

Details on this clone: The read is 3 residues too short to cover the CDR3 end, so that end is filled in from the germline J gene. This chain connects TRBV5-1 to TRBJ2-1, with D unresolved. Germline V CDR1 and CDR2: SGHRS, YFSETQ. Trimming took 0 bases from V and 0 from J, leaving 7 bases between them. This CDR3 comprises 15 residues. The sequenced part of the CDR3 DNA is TGCGCCAGCAGCTTGGCGGTAATCTCCTACAATGAG. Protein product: CASSLAVISYNE. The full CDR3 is CASSLAVISYNEQFF.

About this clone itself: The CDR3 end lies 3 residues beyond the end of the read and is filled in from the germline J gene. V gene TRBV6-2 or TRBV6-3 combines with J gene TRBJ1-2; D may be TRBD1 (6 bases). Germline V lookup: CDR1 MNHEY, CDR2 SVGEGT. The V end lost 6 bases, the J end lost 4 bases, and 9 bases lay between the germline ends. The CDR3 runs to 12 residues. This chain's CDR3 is CASSEQGYGYTF. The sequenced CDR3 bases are TGTGCCAGCAGCGAACAGGGCTATGGC.

The covered CDR3 bases are TGCAGTGCTAGAGATTTGGGGGGAGAGACG. This codes for CSARDLGGET. The whole CDR3 sequence reads CSARDLGGETQYF. V and J are TRBV20-1 and TRBJ2-3; D might be TRBD2 (6 bases). The read gets to within 3 residues of the CDR3 end, and the germline J gene fills in the rest. Germline CDR1 DFQATT, CDR2 SNEGSKA (reference sequence). The CDR3 covers 13 residues.

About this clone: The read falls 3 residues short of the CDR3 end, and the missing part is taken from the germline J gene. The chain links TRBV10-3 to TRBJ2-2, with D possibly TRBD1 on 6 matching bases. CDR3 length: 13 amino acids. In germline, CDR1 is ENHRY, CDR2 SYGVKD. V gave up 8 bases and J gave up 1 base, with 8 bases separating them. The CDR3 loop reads CAILRGNTGELFF. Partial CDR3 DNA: TGTGCCATCCTCAGGGGGAACACCGGGGAG.

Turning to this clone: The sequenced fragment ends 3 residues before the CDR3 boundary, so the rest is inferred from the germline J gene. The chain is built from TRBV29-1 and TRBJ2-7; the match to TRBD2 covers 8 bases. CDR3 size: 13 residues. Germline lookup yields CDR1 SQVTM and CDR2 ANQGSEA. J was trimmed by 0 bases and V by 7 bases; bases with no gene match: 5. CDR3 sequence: CSAAAGGSYEQYF. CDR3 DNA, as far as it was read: TGCAGCGCTGCTGCGGGGGGCTCCTACGAG.

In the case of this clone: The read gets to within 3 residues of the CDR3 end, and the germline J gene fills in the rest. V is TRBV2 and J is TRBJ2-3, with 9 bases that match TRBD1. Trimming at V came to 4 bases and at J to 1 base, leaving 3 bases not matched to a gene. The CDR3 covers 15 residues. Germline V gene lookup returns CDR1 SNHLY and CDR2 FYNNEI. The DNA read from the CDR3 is TGTGCCAGCAGTGTTGGGGACAGGGGCACAGATACG. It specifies CASSVGDRGTDT. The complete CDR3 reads CASSVGDRGTDTQYF.

The CDR3 DNA, read in part, is TGTGCCAGTAGGGACAGGGCTAATCAGCCG. This translates into CASRDRANQP. The CDR3 in its entirety is CASRDRANQPQYF. The chain joins TRBV19 to TRBJ2-3, with 8 nucleotides matching TRBD1. The read ends 3 residues before the CDR3 terminus; that terminus is restored from the germline J gene. The CDR3 runs to 13 residues. Germline V gene sequence: CDR1 LNHDA, CDR2 SQIVND (reference sequence).

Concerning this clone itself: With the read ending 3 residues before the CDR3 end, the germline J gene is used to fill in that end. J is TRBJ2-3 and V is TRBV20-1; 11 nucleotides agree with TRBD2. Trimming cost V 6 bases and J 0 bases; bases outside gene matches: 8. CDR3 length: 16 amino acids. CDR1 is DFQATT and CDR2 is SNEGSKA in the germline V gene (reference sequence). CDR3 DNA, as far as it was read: TGCAGTGCCATAGCGGGAGGGTCCTATAGCACAGATACG. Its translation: CSAIAGGSYSTDT. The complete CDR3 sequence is CSAIAGGSYSTDTQYF.

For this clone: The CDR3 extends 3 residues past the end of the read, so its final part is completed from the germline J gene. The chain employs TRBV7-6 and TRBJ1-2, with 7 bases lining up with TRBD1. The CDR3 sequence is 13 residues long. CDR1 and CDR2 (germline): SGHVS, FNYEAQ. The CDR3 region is CASSGDREGRYTF. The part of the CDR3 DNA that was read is TGTGCCAGCAGCGGTGACAGGGAAGGTCGG. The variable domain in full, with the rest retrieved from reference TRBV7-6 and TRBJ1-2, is GAGVSQSPRYKVTKRGQDVALRCDPISGHVSLYWYRQALGQGPEFLTYFNYEAQQDKSGLPNDRFSAERPEGSISTLTIQRTEQRDSAMYRCASSGDREGRYTFGSGTRLTVV.

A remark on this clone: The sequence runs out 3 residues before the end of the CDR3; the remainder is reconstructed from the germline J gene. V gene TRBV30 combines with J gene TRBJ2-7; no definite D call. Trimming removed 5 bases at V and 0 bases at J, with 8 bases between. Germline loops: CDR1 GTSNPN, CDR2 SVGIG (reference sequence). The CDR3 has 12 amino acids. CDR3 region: CAWATASYEQYF. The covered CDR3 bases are TGTGCCTGGGCTACAGCCTCCTACGAG.

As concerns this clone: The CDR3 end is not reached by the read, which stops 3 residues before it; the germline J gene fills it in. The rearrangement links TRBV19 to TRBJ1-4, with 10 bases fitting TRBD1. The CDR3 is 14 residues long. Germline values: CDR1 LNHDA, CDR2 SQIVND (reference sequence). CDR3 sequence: CASRDGQGGSPLFF. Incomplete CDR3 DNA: TGTGCCAGTAGGGATGGACAGGGGGGTTCACCA.

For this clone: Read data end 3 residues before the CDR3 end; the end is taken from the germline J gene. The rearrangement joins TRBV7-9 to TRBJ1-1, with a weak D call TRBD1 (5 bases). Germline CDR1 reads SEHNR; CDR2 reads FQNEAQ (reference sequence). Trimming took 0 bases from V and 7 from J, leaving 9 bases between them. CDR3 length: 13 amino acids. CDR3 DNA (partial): TGTGCCAGCAGCTTAGCGGGGGGTAATGAA. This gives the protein CASSLAGGNE. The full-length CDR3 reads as CASSLAGGNEAFF.

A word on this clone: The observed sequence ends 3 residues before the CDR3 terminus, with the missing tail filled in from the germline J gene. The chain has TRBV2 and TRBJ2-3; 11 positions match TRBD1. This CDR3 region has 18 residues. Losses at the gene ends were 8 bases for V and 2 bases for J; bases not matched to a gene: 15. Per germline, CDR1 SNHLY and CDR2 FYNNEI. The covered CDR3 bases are TGTGCCAGCTCGGACAGGGGGCTTGGGGGAGGACCCACAGATACG. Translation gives CASSDRGLGGGPTDT. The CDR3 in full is CASSDRGLGGGPTDTQYF.

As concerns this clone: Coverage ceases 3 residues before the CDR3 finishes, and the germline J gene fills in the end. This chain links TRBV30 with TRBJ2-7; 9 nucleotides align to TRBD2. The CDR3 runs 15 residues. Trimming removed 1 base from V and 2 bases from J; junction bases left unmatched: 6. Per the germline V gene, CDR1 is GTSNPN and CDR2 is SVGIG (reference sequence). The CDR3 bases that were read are TGTGCCTGGAGTGCCGGACTAGCGTGCCCCTACGAG. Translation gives CAWSAGLACPYE. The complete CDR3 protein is CAWSAGLACPYEQYF. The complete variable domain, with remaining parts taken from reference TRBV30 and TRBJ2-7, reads SQTIHQWPATLVQPVGSPLSLECTVEGTSNPNLYWYRQAAGRGLQLLFYSVGIGQISSEVPQNLSASRPQDRQFILSSKKLLLSDSGFYLCAWSAGLACPYEQYFGPGTRLTVT.

The CDR3 loop is CAWSVQVGGSPLFF. The sequenced part of the CDR3 DNA is TGTGCCTGGAGTGTACAGGTCGGGGGTTCACCA. The chain employs TRBV30 and TRBJ1-4, with D possibly being TRBD1 (5 bases). The read falls 3 residues short of the CDR3 end, and the missing part is taken from the germline J gene. CDR1 and CDR2 from the germline V gene are GTSNPN and SVGIG (reference sequence). CDR3 size: 14 residues.

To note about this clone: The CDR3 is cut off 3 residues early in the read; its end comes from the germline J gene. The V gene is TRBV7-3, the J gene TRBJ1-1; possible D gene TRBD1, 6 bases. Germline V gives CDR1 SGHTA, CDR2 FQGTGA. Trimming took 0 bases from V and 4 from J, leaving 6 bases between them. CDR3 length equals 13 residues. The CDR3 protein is CASSLTGGTEAFF. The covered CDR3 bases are TGTGCCAGCAGCTTAACAGGGGGCACTGAA. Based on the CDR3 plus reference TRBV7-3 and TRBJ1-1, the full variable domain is GAGVSQTPSNKVTEKGKYVELRCDPISGHTALYWYRQSLGQGPEFLIYFQGTGAADDSGLPNDRFFAVRPEGSVSTLKIQRTERGDSAVYLCASSLTGGTEAFFGQGTRLTVV.

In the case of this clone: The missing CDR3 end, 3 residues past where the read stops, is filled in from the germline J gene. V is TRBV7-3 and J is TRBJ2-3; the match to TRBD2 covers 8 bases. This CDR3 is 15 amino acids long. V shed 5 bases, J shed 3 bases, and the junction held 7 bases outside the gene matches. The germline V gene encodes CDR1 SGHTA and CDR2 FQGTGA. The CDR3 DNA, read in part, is TGTGCCAGCAGCCCTCAGCGGGAGTTAACAGATACG. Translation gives CASSPQRELTDT. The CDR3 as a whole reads CASSPQRELTDTQYF. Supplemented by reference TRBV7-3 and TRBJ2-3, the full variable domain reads GAGVSQTPSNKVTEKGKYVELRCDPISGHTALYWYRQSLGQGPEFLIYFQGTGAADDSGLPNDRFFAVRPEGSVSTLKIQRTERGDSAVYLCASSPQRELTDTQYFGPGTRLTVL.

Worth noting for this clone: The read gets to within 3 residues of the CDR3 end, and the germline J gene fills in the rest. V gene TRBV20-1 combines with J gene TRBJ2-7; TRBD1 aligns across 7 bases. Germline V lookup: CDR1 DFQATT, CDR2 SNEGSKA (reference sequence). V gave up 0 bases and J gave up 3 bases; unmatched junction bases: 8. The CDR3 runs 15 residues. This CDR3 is CSAREPSGGGYEQYF. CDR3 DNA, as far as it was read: TGCAGTGCTAGAGAGCCCTCAGGGGGTGGCTACGAG.

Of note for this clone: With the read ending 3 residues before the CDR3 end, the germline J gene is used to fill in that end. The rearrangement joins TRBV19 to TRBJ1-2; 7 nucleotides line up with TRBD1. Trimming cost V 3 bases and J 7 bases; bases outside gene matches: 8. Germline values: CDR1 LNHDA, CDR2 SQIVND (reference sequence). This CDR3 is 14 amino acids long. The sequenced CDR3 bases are TGTGCCAGTAGTATCGGGACAGAGAACGGTGGC. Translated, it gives CASSIGTENGG. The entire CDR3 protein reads CASSIGTENGGYTF.

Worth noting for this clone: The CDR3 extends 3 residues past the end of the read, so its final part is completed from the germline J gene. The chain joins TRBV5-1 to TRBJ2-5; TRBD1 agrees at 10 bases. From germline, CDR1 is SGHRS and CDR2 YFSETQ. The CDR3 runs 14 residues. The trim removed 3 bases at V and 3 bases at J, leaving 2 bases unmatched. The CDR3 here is CASSSGTGEETQYF. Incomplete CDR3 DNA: TGCGCCAGCAGCTCGGGGACAGGGGAAGAGACC.

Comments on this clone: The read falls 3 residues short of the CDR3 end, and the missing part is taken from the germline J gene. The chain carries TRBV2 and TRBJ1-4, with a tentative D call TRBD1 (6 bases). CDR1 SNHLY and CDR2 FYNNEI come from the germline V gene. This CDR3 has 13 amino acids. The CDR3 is CASSLDSNSPLFF. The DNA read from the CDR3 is TGTGCCAGCAGTCTGGACAGCAATTCACCA.

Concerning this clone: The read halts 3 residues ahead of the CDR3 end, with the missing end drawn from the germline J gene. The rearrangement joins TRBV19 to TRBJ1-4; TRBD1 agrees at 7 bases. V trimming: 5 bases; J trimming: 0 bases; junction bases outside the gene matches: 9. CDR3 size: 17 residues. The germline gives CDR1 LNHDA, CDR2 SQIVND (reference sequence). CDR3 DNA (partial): TGTGCCAGTAGTCCTCGGACAGGCGGTTCAACTAATGAAAAA. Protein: CASSPRTGGSTNEK. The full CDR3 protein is CASSPRTGGSTNEKLFF.